Following are 24 T cell receptor beta chains from one sample sequenced in a study of shared T cell receptors in the human thymus. Using immunoSEQ multiplex PCR, the repertoire was profiled, and TCRdb retains in-frame clones only, with some absent. The sample lists 720,000 or so clones, 70% to 90% occurring once. The data also belong to a second study, concerning human thymus T cells.

Sequenced sample: thymocytes. The source of these receptors is a girl under two years old with a congenital heart defect.

The J gene is TRBJ1-1, the V gene TRBV4-3, with 8 bases lining up with TRBD1. CDR3 size: 18 residues. Germline CDR1 reads LGHNA; CDR2 reads YSLEER. The V gene end was trimmed by 4 bases and the J gene end by 2 bases; junction bases not matched to a gene: 15. CDR3 sequence reads: CASSRQTQQGGDNTEAFF. In DNA, the CDR3 is TGCGCCAGCAGCCGCCAAACTCAACAGGGGGGGGATAACACTGAAGCTTTCTTT.

CDR3 nucleotide sequence: TGTGCTAGTGGTTTGGTAGCAGGGCCTATGAACACTGAAGCTTTCTTT. Translating it yields CASGLVAGPMNTEAFF. The chain employs TRBV12-5 and TRBJ1-1; D is possibly TRBD1 (5 bases). V dropped 0 bases and J dropped 0 bases, with 11 bases sitting between them. Germline V gene lookup returns CDR1 LGHNT and CDR2 FRNRAP. This CDR3 has 16 residues.

The table lists this clone with a count of one. The V call is TRBV9, the J call TRBJ2-1; 7 nucleotides match TRBD1. The CDR3 has 16 amino acids. Germline V lookup: CDR1 SGDLS, CDR2 YYNGEE. The V segment lost 7 bases and the J segment 0 bases; nucleotides outside the gene matches: 10. CDR3: CASGGYQGVSYNEQFF. Here the CDR3 DNA reads TGTGCCAGCGGCGGATACCAGGGGGTCTCCTACAATGAGCAGTTCTTC.

The chain links TRBV2 to TRBJ2-7; 11 bases match TRBD2. This CDR3 has 18 amino acids. Losses at the gene ends were 4 bases for V and 5 bases for J; bases not matched to a gene: 16. The germline gives CDR1 SNHLY, CDR2 FYNNEI. The CDR3: CASSGVRASGGPLHEQYF. The CDR3 DNA reads as TGTGCCAGCAGTGGAGTGAGGGCTAGCGGGGGGCCCCTCCACGAGCAGTACTTC.

There are a few counts of this clone. The CDR3 reads CASSQGLAGLTDTQYF. In DNA, the CDR3 is TGCGCCAGCAGCCAGGGACTAGCGGGGCTCACAGATACGCAGTATTTT. V and J are TRBV5-1 and TRBJ2-3, with 13 bases lining up with TRBD2. The CDR3 has 16 residues. Unmatched junction bases numbered 4, after V lost 4 bases and J lost 2 bases. The germline V gene has CDR1 SGHRS and CDR2 YFSETQ.

CDR3 amino acids: CASSDPRRVAGELFF. The CDR3 DNA reads as TGTGCCAGCAGTGATCCCCGCAGGGTTGCCGGGGAGCTGTTTTTT. The rearrangement links TRBV6-1 to TRBJ2-2, with D possibly matching TRBD1 (5 bases). The CDR3 spans 15 residues. Per the germline V gene, CDR1 is MNHNS and CDR2 is SASEGT. V was clipped by 3 bases and J by 6 bases, with 14 bases between them.

This chain joins TRBV14 and TRBJ1-1; 8 bases are shared with TRBD1. The length of the CDR3 is 17 residues. Per germline, CDR1 SGHDN and CDR2 FVKESK. V lost 4 bases to trimming and J lost 2 bases; unmatched junction nucleotides: 12. This chain's CDR3 is CASSPWTGPYRNTEAFF. The CDR3 coding sequence is TGTGCCAGCAGCCCCTGGACAGGGCCCTATCGTAACACTGAAGCTTTCTTT.

CDR3 in amino acids: CASSQEVTRPVQETQYF. Here the CDR3 DNA reads TGCGCCAGCAGCCAAGAGGTTACTAGACCCGTCCAAGAGACCCAGTACTTC. This sequence joins TRBV4-3 and TRBJ2-5, with D possibly TRBD2 on 5 matching bases. Trimming shortened V by 0 bases and J by 1 base, and 15 bases separated the two germline ends. The CDR3 totals 17 residues. CDR1 is LGHNA and CDR2 is YSLEER in the germline V gene.

The chain employs TRBV28 and TRBJ1-2; TRBD1 matches 8 bases. J was trimmed by 4 bases and V by 4 bases; bases with no gene match: 8. The germline gives CDR1 MDHEN, CDR2 SYDVKM. The length of the CDR3 is 15 residues. DNA of the CDR3: TGTGCCAGCAGTTCAACGGACAGGGATGGCTATGGCTACACCTTC. The encoded protein is CASSSTDRDGYGYTF.

Concerning this clone: A read error may produce the germline difference seen at one junction end. The chain combines TRBV27 with TRBJ2-1; weak D call: TRBD2 (7 bases). This CDR3 comprises 15 residues. In germline, CDR1 is MNHEY, CDR2 SMNVEV (reference sequence). The CDR3 bases are TGTGCCAGCAGTTTCCTAGGGGGAGGGCTCCTGGACAAGGTCTTC. It is translated as CASSFLGGGLLDKVF.

V usage is TRBV28 and J usage is TRBJ1-1, with no clear D. Germline loops: CDR1 MDHEN, CDR2 SYDVKM. The CDR3 is 14 residues long. V was clipped by 3 bases and J by 6 bases, with 14 bases between them. The CDR3 DNA follows: TGTGCCAGCAGTTTTGGCCGGGCGAGGGCTGAAGCTTTCTTT. Protein: CASSFGRARAEAFF.

V is TRBV15 and J is TRBJ2-3, with D tentatively TRBD2 (5 bases). This CDR3 spans 16 amino acids. Germline CDR1 reads LNHNV; CDR2 reads YYDKDF (reference sequence). Trimming stripped 0 bases from V and 3 bases from J, with 13 bases between. The CDR3 loop reads CATSRDNKRQTDTQYF. Written as DNA, the CDR3 is TGTGCCACCAGCAGAGATAATAAGCGGCAGACAGATACGCAGTATTTT. Combining the CDR3 with reference TRBV15 and TRBJ2-3 gives the whole variable domain DAMVIQNPRYQVTQFGKPVTLSCSQTLNHNVMYWYQQKSSQAPKLLFHYYDKDFNNEADTPDNFQSRRPNTSFCFLDIRSPGLGDTAMYLCATSRDNKRQTDTQYFGPGTRLTVL.

V and J are TRBV5-1 and TRBJ1-2; possibly TRBD1 for D (5 bases). The V and J ends lost 1 base and 6 bases respectively, with 7 bases between them. CDR1 is SGHRS and CDR2 is YFSETQ in the germline V gene. The CDR3 length is 12 residues. Here the CDR3 DNA reads TGCGCCAGCAGCTTGAAAGGGGATGGCTACACCTTC. It is translated as CASSLKGDGYTF.

This clone was counted a single time. The gene calls are TRBV10-3 and TRBJ1-1; D is ambiguous. This CDR3 spans 13 amino acids. The germline V gene encodes CDR1 ENHRY and CDR2 SYGVKD. The ends were cut back, 11 bases at V and 3 bases at J, with 16 bases in the middle. The CDR3 coding sequence is TGTGCCGTATATAACGGGTGGGACACTGAAGCTTTCTTT. It is translated as CAVYNGWDTEAFF.

This chain's CDR3 is CASRGSQGAGTEAFF. CDR3 DNA sequence: TGTGCCAGCAGGGGATCACAGGGGGCGGGCACTGAAGCTTTCTTT. The chain links TRBV27 to TRBJ1-1; 9 bases are a match to TRBD1. CDR1 MNHEY and CDR2 SMNVEV come from the germline V gene (reference sequence). Trimming at V came to 6 bases and at J to 4 bases, leaving 9 bases not matched to a gene. There are 15 residues in the CDR3.

This clone was counted only a few times. J is TRBJ1-4 and V is TRBV7-9, with D possibly matching TRBD1 (5 bases). CDR3 size: 17 residues. Germline V CDR1 and CDR2: SEHNR, FQNEAQ (reference sequence). Trimming left V 5 bases short and J 6 bases short, with 22 bases between. In DNA form, the CDR3 reads TGTGCCAGCAGCATTCCCAATGCGAGGACAAAGGATGAAAAACTGTTTTTT. Its translation is CASSIPNARTKDEKLFF.

The chain employs TRBV12-5 and TRBJ1-2; a possible D gene is TRBD1 (6 bases). V lost 5 bases to trimming and J lost 4 bases, with 26 bases between them. The CDR3 contains 18 residues. The germline V gene has CDR1 LGHNT and CDR2 FRNRAP. CDR3 in amino acids: CASGHDRTVAPHLYGYTF. The CDR3 nucleotides are TGTGCTAGTGGTCACGACAGGACAGTAGCCCCGCACCTCTATGGCTACACCTTC.

The V call is TRBV25-1, the J call TRBJ1-5; 10 bases match TRBD1. CDR1 and CDR2 (germline): MGHDK, SYGVNS. The CDR3 length is 13 residues. With V trimmed by 9 bases and J by 7 bases, 6 bases remained unmatched. The CDR3 sequence: CASRGQGEQPQHF. In DNA, the CDR3 is TGTGCCAGTCGCGGACAGGGGGAACAGCCCCAGCATTTT.

This clone was detected once. The chain is built from TRBV5-1 and TRBJ1-1; 7 bases fit TRBD1. The CDR3 length is 16 residues. Germline CDR1 and CDR2: SGHRS and YFSETQ. Trimming cost V 0 bases and J 0 bases; bases outside gene matches: 5. The CDR3 is CASSLAPGQLNTEAFF. The CDR3 bases are TGCGCCAGCAGCTTGGCACCGGGACAGTTGAACACTGAAGCTTTCTTT. Filled out from reference TRBV5-1 and TRBJ1-1, the complete variable domain reads KAGVTQTPRYLIKTRGQQVTLSCSPISGHRSVSWYQQTPGQGLQFLFEYFSETQRNKGNFPGRFSGRQFSNSRSEMNVSTLELGDSALYLCASSLAPGQLNTEAFFGQGTRLTVV.

The V call is TRBV6-1, the J call TRBJ2-1; 10 positions agree with TRBD1. Germline V gene sequence: CDR1 MNHNS, CDR2 SASEGT. Trimming at V came to 3 bases and at J to 5 bases, leaving 4 bases not matched to a gene. The CDR3 consists of 15 residues. Here the CDR3 reads CASSEDRGADNEQFF. CDR3 coding DNA: TGTGCCAGCAGTGAGGACAGGGGGGCCGACAATGAGCAGTTCTTC.

The chain carries TRBV10-1 and TRBJ2-3; no clear D gene. The CDR3 totals 16 residues. The germline V and J ends were trimmed by 2 bases and 3 bases, with 15 bases remaining between them. Germline values: CDR1 WNHNN, CDR2 SYGVQD (reference sequence). CDR3 nucleotides: TGCGCCAGCAGTGAGGGGCGTCTGGATGGGACAGATACGCAGTATTTT. Its translation: CASSEGRLDGTDTQYF.

This clone was counted a few times. The J gene is TRBJ2-2, the V gene TRBV4-1; TRBD1 might be the D (6 bases). V shed 0 bases and J shed 7 bases, with 12 bases lying between them. The CDR3 is 15 amino acids. The germline CDR1 and CDR2 sequences are MGHRA and YSYEKL. CDR3 protein: CASSQDLGGIGELFF. As DNA, the CDR3 is TGCGCCAGCAGCCAAGATTTAGGGGGAATCGGGGAGCTGTTTTTT.

The J gene is TRBJ2-2, the V gene TRBV29-1; 8 bases align to TRBD1. This CDR3 region has 12 residues. The V gene end was trimmed by 7 bases and the J gene end by 6 bases; junction bases not matched to a gene: 4. Looked up from germline, CDR1 is SQVTM and CDR2 is ANQGSEA. In DNA form, the CDR3 reads TGCAGCGGAGGACAGGGTCCCGGGGAGCTGTTTTTT. Translating it yields CSGGQGPGELFF.

With respect to this clone: Other DNA sequences of this sample code for an identical CDR3. This sequence joins TRBV7-9 and TRBJ2-3; D remains unclear. Trimming pared 3 bases from V and 6 bases from J, leaving 4 bases between. The germline V gene encodes CDR1 SEHNR and CDR2 FQNEAQ (reference sequence). This CDR3 is 11 amino acids long. The CDR3 DNA is TGTGCCAGCAGCTTTCAGGATACGCAGTATTTT. Amino acids: CASSFQDTQYF.